The next 14 T cell receptor beta chains were all read from a single sample in a study of cytomegalovirus exposure and HLA in healthy donors. Primers for the PCR totalled 60 Vbeta and 13 Jbeta. Clones were sequenced by immunoSEQ multiplex PCR, and TCRdb holds only the in-frame ones, with some missing. The sample has 35,000 to 40,000 clones, more than 50% seen once. The material sequenced was PBMCs. The receptors derive from a woman between 40 and 50 years old in good health and CMV-seropositive.

The CDR3 DNA sequence: TGTGCCAGCAGCTTAAACCCCGGACAGGGGGCGTTCAATGAGCAGTTCTTC. As protein: CASSLNPGQGAFNEQFF. The rearrangement uses TRBV7-3 and TRBJ2-1; 11 nucleotides line up with TRBD1. Losses at the gene ends were 1 base for V and 6 bases for J; bases not matched to a gene: 8. CDR3 length: 17 residues. CDR1 is SGHTA and CDR2 is FQGTGA in the germline V gene.

The chain recombines TRBV7-8 with TRBJ1-1; tentatively, D is TRBD1 (6 bases). Germline values: CDR1 SGHVS, CDR2 FQNEAQ. Trimming left V 5 bases short and J 4 bases short, with 14 bases between. The CDR3 extends over 14 amino acids. For the CDR3, the DNA is TGTGCCAGCAGCCCTCTGGGGGCAAGCACTGAAGCTTTCTTT. Protein sequence: CASSPLGASTEAFF.

This clone showed up just a few times. This chain uses TRBV2 with TRBJ1-4; D unclear. The CDR3 has 11 amino acids. Trimming left V 6 bases short and J 5 bases short, with 4 bases between. Germline V gives CDR1 SNHLY, CDR2 FYNNEI. The CDR3 DNA reads as TGTGCCAGCAGAGCGAATGAAAAACTGTTTTTT. This sequence encodes CASRANEKLFF.

This clone appeared a single time. The chain is built from TRBV14 and TRBJ2-7, with 10 bases fitting TRBD2. The germline CDR1 and CDR2 sequences are SGHDN and FVKESK. This CDR3 comprises 16 residues. The ends lost 4 bases at V and 4 bases at J; junction bases unmatched: 10. Here the CDR3 DNA reads TGTGCCAGCAGCCGGTTGAGTAGCGGGGGGAGATACGAGCAGTACTTC. Translated, it gives CASSRLSSGGRYEQYF.

This chain links TRBV10-3 with TRBJ2-2; D possibly corresponds to TRBD2 (6 bases). Germline V gene sequence: CDR1 ENHRY, CDR2 SYGVKD. The V end was cut by 8 bases, the J end by 0 bases, with 7 bases between. The CDR3 contains 13 residues. The CDR3 loop is CAIWDSNTGELFF. DNA of the CDR3: TGTGCCATCTGGGACTCGAACACCGGGGAGCTGTTTTTT.

This clone occurred a few times. The chain employs TRBV30 and TRBJ1-5, with D unclear. The CDR3 is 10 residues long. The germline gives CDR1 GTSNPN, CDR2 SVGIG (reference sequence). V was clipped by 1 base and J by 10 bases, with 5 bases between them. CDR3 residues: CAWSERPQHF. The DNA for the CDR3 is TGTGCCTGGAGTGAGCGACCCCAGCATTTT. Filled out from reference TRBV30 and TRBJ1-5, the complete variable domain reads SQTIHQWPATLVQPVGSPLSLECTVEGTSNPNLYWYRQAAGRGLQLLFYSVGIGQISSEVPQNLSASRPQDRQFILSSKKLLLSDSGFYLCAWSERPQHFGDGTRLSIL.

Comments on this clone: One end of the junction varies from germline; a read error may be responsible. Distinct nucleotide sequences in the sample also encode this CDR3. V usage is TRBV30 and J usage is TRBJ2-1; 8 positions match TRBD2. CDR1 is GTSNPN and CDR2 is SVGIG in the germline V gene (reference sequence). The CDR3 length is 15 residues. The CDR3 spells CAWSKPGLVSNEQFF. The CDR3 DNA follows: TGCGCCTGGAGCAAGCCGGGACTAGTTTCTAATGAGCAGTTCTTC.

This clone has a single count. The J gene is TRBJ2-7, the V gene TRBV5-1; no firm D call. The CDR3 runs to 16 residues. V was clipped by 1 base and J by 1 base, with 15 bases between them. Germline V CDR1 and CDR2: SGHRS, YFSETQ. CDR3 nucleotides: TGCGCCAGCAGCTTGTACGGCAAGCAGGCGTCCTACGAGCAGTACTTC. It translates to CASSLYGKQASYEQYF.

CDR3 nucleotides: TGTGCCATCAGCACCACTGGGGGGAATGAGCAGTTCTTC. It translates to CAISTTGGNEQFF. The chain recombines TRBV10-3 with TRBJ2-1; TRBD2 might be the D (6 bases). The germline V gene encodes CDR1 ENHRY and CDR2 SYGVKD. The CDR3 totals 13 residues. V dropped 6 bases and J dropped 7 bases, with 13 bases sitting between them.

The genes are TRBV5-6 and TRBJ2-3; 12 bases are shared with TRBD2. Losses at the gene ends were 0 bases for V and 9 bases for J; bases not matched to a gene: 8. Germline V lookup: CDR1 SGHDT, CDR2 YYEEEE. The CDR3 length is 16 residues. CDR3 DNA sequence: TGTGCCAGCAGCTTGGTAGATTTGACTAGCGGGGGAACGCAGTATTTT. Its translation is CASSLVDLTSGGTQYF.

Regarding this clone: Other nucleotide sequences in the sample specify the same CDR3. The chain uses TRBV10-2 and TRBJ1-5; possibly TRBD1 for D (6 bases). The V end was cut by 10 bases, the J end by 6 bases, with 16 bases between. Germline V lookup: CDR1 WSHSY, CDR2 SAAADI. The CDR3 runs to 13 residues. DNA of the CDR3: TGCGCCACCCACGGACAGTTGGGTCAGCCCCAGCATTTT. Translation: CATHGQLGQPQHF.

V is TRBV27 and J is TRBJ2-3, with D possibly TRBD1 on 5 matching bases. This CDR3 contains 13 residues. V was shortened by 10 bases and J by 0 bases, with 11 bases between the two germline ends. Germline CDR1 and CDR2: MNHEY and SMNVEV (reference sequence). As DNA, the CDR3 is TGTGCCACACTTGGGGCTAGCACAGATACGCAGTATTTT. This sequence encodes CATLGASTDTQYF.

The genes are TRBV10-1 and TRBJ1-2; D is unclear. The CDR3 is 13 amino acids. Germline values: CDR1 WNHNN, CDR2 SYGVQD (reference sequence). Trimming took off 4 bases at V and 7 bases at J, with 13 bases between the two ends. Here the CDR3 DNA reads TGCGCCAGCAGTGGCGGGGAAGGAGGTGGCTACACCTTC. This translates into CASSGGEGGGYTF.

This clone was found a few times. This chain links TRBV7-6 with TRBJ2-5; 11 nucleotides agree with TRBD2. Germline V gene sequence: CDR1 SGHVS, CDR2 FNYEAQ. Losses at the gene ends were 5 bases for V and 5 bases for J; bases not matched to a gene: 10. The CDR3 consists of 16 residues. The CDR3 nucleotides read TGTGCCAGCAGCAGAAGACTAGCGGGGAAGGATGAGACCCAGTACTTC. Translating gives CASSRRLAGKDETQYF.